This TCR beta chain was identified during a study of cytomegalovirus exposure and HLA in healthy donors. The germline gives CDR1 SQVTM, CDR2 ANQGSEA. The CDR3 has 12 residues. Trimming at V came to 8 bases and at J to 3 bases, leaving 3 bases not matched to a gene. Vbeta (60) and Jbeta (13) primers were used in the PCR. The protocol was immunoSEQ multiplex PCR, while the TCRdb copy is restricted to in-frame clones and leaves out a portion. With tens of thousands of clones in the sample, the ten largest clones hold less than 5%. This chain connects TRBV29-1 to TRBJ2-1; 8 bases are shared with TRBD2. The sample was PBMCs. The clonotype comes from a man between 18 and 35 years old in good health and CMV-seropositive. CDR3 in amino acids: CSQRGHYNEQFF. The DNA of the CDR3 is TGCAGCCAGCGGGGGCACTACAATGAGCAGTTCTTC.